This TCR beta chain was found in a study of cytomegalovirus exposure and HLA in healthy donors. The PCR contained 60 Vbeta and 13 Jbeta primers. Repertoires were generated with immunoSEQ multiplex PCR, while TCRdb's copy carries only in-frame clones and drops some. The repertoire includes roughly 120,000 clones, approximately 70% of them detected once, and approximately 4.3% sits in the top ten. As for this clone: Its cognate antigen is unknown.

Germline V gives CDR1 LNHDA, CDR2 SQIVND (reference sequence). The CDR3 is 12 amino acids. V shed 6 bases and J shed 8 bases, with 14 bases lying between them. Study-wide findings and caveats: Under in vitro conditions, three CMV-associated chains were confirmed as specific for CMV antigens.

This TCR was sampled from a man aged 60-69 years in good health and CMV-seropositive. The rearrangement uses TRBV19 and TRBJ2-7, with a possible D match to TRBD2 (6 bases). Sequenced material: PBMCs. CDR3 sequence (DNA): TGTGCCAGTAGCCCCCCCGGGGGACAGCAGTACTTC. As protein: CASSPPGGQQYF.